The 26 T cell receptor beta chains listed next were all sequenced from one sample in a study of blood T cell repertoires in COVID-19. Profiling relied on immunoSEQ multiplex PCR, and the TCRdb table lists in-frame clones only, not all of them. This table has about 270,000 clones, approximately 86% appearing once. Sequencing was performed on peripheral blood. Receptor source: a woman between 18 and 29 years old with acute or convalescent COVID-19.

J is TRBJ2-7 and V is TRBV13; 8 bases are shared with TRBD1. The CDR3 spans 16 residues. After removal of 5 bases from V and 0 bases from J, the junction contained 9 bases not matched to a gene. Germline CDR1 PRHDT, CDR2 FYEKMQ (reference sequence). The CDR3 nucleotides are TGTGCCAGCAGCCCCGACGGACAGGGTCACTCCTACGAGCAGTACTTC. Protein sequence: CASSPDGQGHSYEQYF. Together with reference TRBV13 and TRBJ2-7, the CDR3 gives the full variable domain: AAGVIQSPRHLIKEKRETATLKCYPIPRHDTVYWYQQGPGQDPQFLISFYEKMQSDKGSIPDRFSAQQFSDYHSELNMSSLELGDSALYFCASSPDGQGHSYEQYFGPGTRLTVT.

V usage is TRBV4-2 and J usage is TRBJ1-6, with TRBD1 matching over 10 bases. Germline lookup yields CDR1 LGHNA and CDR2 YNFKEQ. Trimming cost V 2 bases and J 7 bases; bases outside gene matches: 5. The CDR3 spans 16 residues. The CDR3 sequence is CASSQMTGGVNSPLHF. The CDR3 nucleotides are TGTGCCAGCAGCCAAATGACAGGGGGCGTCAATTCACCCCTCCACTTT.

The chain combines TRBV10-1 with TRBJ2-1; 9 bases match TRBD2. The germline V gene has CDR1 WNHNN and CDR2 SYGVQD (reference sequence). The V gene end was trimmed by 6 bases and the J gene end by 8 bases; junction bases not matched to a gene: 5. The CDR3 length is 13 residues. The CDR3 loop is CASSPGLAHEQFF. The CDR3 coding sequence is TGCGCCAGCAGCCCCGGACTAGCGCATGAGCAGTTCTTC.

The rearrangement uses TRBV19 and TRBJ2-7; 7 bases fit TRBD1. V dropped 7 bases and J dropped 2; count of bases not matched to a gene: 11. Germline assignment: CDR1 LNHDA and CDR2 SQIVND (reference sequence). The CDR3 has 15 amino acids. The CDR3 sequence is CASTPRQGRAYEQYF. In DNA form, the CDR3 reads TGTGCCAGTACCCCGCGACAGGGTCGAGCCTACGAGCAGTACTTC.

The rearrangement links TRBV30 to TRBJ2-3; 8 bases are shared with TRBD2. The CDR3 spans 15 residues. Germline loops: CDR1 GTSNPN, CDR2 SVGIG (reference sequence). With 4 bases clipped from V and 1 base from J, the junction kept 7 bases outside the gene matches. CDR3: CAWNIVTSGTDTQYF. DNA of the CDR3: TGTGCCTGGAACATAGTGACTAGCGGCACAGATACGCAGTATTTT.

The chain is built from TRBV3-1 (or the pseudogene TRBV3-2) and TRBJ2-5; D may be TRBD1 (7 bases). Trimming took 2 bases from V and 5 from J, leaving 18 bases between them. The V gene's germline CDR1 is LGHDT and CDR2 YNNKEL (reference sequence). The CDR3 has 16 amino acids. This CDR3 reads CASSQRRQGGRETQYF. In nucleotides, the CDR3 is TGTGCCAGCAGCCAACGTAGACAGGGAGGTCGGGAGACCCAGTACTTC.

The rearrangement links TRBV30 to TRBJ2-7; 14 bases line up with TRBD2. CDR1 is GTSNPN and CDR2 is SVGIG in the germline V gene (reference sequence). This CDR3 contains 13 residues. After removal of 5 bases from V and 6 bases from J, the junction contained 3 bases not matched to a gene. The CDR3 spells CAWGTSGRLEQYF. The CDR3 DNA is TGTGCCTGGGGGACTAGCGGGAGACTCGAGCAGTACTTC.

The chain uses TRBV18 and TRBJ2-1, with D uncertain. Germline loops: CDR1 KGHSH, CDR2 LQKENI. This CDR3 is 16 amino acids long. V lost 2 bases, J lost 0 bases, and 11 bases lay in between. The CDR3 here is CASSPEVRSSYNEQFF. Written as DNA, the CDR3 is TGTGCCAGCTCACCAGAAGTTAGGAGCTCCTACAATGAGCAGTTCTTC.

This chain joins TRBV15 and TRBJ2-3; 14 nucleotides line up with TRBD2. V shed 6 bases, J shed 2 bases, and the junction held 4 bases outside the gene matches. The CDR3 is 16 amino acids. CDR1 and CDR2 (germline): LNHNV, YYDKDF (reference sequence). CDR3 loop: CATRGTSGSNTDTQYF. The CDR3 DNA reads as TGTGCCACCAGGGGGACTAGCGGGAGTAACACAGATACGCAGTATTTT.

The table lists this clone with many counts. The chain recombines TRBV5-1 with TRBJ1-4, with D possibly TRBD1 on 5 matching bases. Deletions cut 3 bases from V and 6 bases from J, with 9 bases between. The CDR3 loop spans 13 amino acids. Germline CDR1 SGHRS, CDR2 YFSETQ. In DNA, the CDR3 is TGCGCCAGCAGCTCGCGGGGGGATGAAAAACTGTTTTTT. This sequence encodes CASSSRGDEKLFF.

This sequence joins TRBV7-9 and TRBJ2-1, with 15 bases lining up with TRBD2. Germline V gene lookup returns CDR1 SEHNR and CDR2 FQNEAQ (reference sequence). This CDR3 has 18 residues. Trimming removed 5 bases from V and 7 bases from J; junction bases left unmatched: 12. CDR3 region: CASSPRGLAGGLGNEQFF. CDR3 DNA sequence: TGTGCCAGCAGCCCCCGCGGACTAGCGGGAGGGTTGGGGAATGAGCAGTTCTTC.

V gene TRBV6-5 combines with J gene TRBJ1-6; no definite D call. The CDR3 is made up of 13 amino acids. Germline values: CDR1 MNHEY, CDR2 SVGAGI. The V end lost 7 bases, the J end lost 7 bases, and 11 bases lay between the germline ends. The CDR3 region is CASMRVPNSPLHF. The DNA of the CDR3 is TGTGCCAGCATGAGGGTACCGAATTCACCCCTCCACTTT.

V usage is TRBV30 and J usage is TRBJ2-2; TRBD2 matches 8 bases. Germline-derived CDR1 and CDR2 are GTSNPN and SVGIG (reference sequence). Losses at the gene ends were 2 bases for V and 4 bases for J; bases not matched to a gene: 6. This CDR3 contains 15 residues. CDR3 in DNA: TGTGCCTGGAGTTCCGGGCTAGCGGGCACCGGGGAGCTGTTTTTT. Amino acids: CAWSSGLAGTGELFF. Full variable domain (rest looked up from reference TRBV30 and TRBJ2-2): SQTIHQWPATLVQPVGSPLSLECTVEGTSNPNLYWYRQAAGRGLQLLFYSVGIGQISSEVPQNLSASRPQDRQFILSSKKLLLSDSGFYLCAWSSGLAGTGELFFGEGSRLTVL.

The rearrangement uses TRBV11-2 and TRBJ2-1; perhaps TRBD1 as D (6 bases). Trimming removed 5 bases from V and 10 bases from J, with 18 bases in between. The germline V gene encodes CDR1 SGHAT and CDR2 FQNNGV. The length of the CDR3 is 14 residues. The CDR3 nucleotides read TGTGCCAGCAGCCCCGCCCAGGGACACGTAGAGCAGTTCTTC. Its protein product is CASSPAQGHVEQFF.

The chain links TRBV6-5 to TRBJ2-3, with 8 bases aligning to TRBD1. The V gene's germline CDR1 is MNHEY and CDR2 SVGAGI. This CDR3 comprises 15 residues. The trim removed 6 bases at V and 2 bases at J, leaving 7 bases unmatched. CDR3 residues: CASRTGQGHTDTQYF. Here the CDR3 DNA reads TGTGCCAGCAGAACCGGACAGGGACACACAGATACGCAGTATTTT.

This chain uses TRBV27 with TRBJ1-2; 7 bases fit TRBD1. This CDR3 region has 16 residues. CDR1 and CDR2 from the germline V gene are MNHEY and SMNVEV (reference sequence). V gave up 9 bases and J gave up 7 bases; unmatched junction bases: 20. CDR3: CASYSAGGRGNGGYTF. The CDR3, as DNA: TGTGCCAGTTATAGCGCCGGGGGCAGGGGGAATGGTGGCTACACCTTC.

In DNA form, the CDR3 reads TGTGCCAGCAGTGAAGATGCGGGGTATGGGGACTACGAGCAGTACTTC. Encoded protein: CASSEDAGYGDYEQYF. The chain is built from TRBV6-1 and TRBJ2-7; TRBD2 is a possible D gene (6 bases). Trimming took 1 base from V and 3 from J, leaving 16 bases between them. Germline V gene data show CDR1 as MNHNS and CDR2 as SASEGT. The CDR3 runs 16 residues.

The rearrangement joins TRBV11-2 to TRBJ2-4, with D unresolved. CDR1 is SGHAT, CDR2 FQNNGV, per germline. V lost 1 base and J lost 4, with 11 bases in between. The CDR3 spans 15 residues. CDR3 region: CASSLVSGTKNIQYF. In DNA, the CDR3 is TGTGCCAGCAGCTTAGTTTCAGGCACTAAAAACATTCAGTACTTC.

Worth noting for this clone: This sample includes further DNA sequences coding for the same CDR3. This chain uses TRBV30 with TRBJ1-5, with TRBD1 as a possible D gene (5 bases). The CDR3 is 14 amino acids. With 3 bases removed from V and 3 bases from J, the gap between germline ends came to 12 bases. The germline V gene has CDR1 GTSNPN and CDR2 SVGIG (reference sequence). Here the CDR3 DNA reads TGTGCCTGGAGCACAGACAGTTCCAATCAGCCCCAGCATTTT. It yields the protein CAWSTDSSNQPQHF.

The gene calls are TRBV19 and TRBJ2-6; 8 nucleotides line up with TRBD1. Trimming at V came to 2 bases and at J to 2 bases, leaving 2 bases not matched to a gene. Germline CDR1 reads LNHDA; CDR2 reads SQIVND (reference sequence). The CDR3 runs to 16 residues. The CDR3: CASSIQGAAGANVLTF. As DNA, the CDR3 is TGTGCCAGTAGTATACAGGGGGCGGCTGGGGCCAACGTCCTGACTTTC.

This clone appeared once. One junction end disagrees with the germline gene, perhaps due to a read error. This rearrangement joins TRBV7-7 to TRBJ2-1; TRBD2 matches 8 bases. The CDR3 contains 15 residues. Germline CDR1 is SSHAT and CDR2 is FNYEAQ (reference sequence). In nucleotides, the CDR3 is TGTGCTAGCAGCCCAGTAGCGGGACCCTACAATGAGCAGTTCTTC. This sequence encodes CASSPVAGPYNEQFF.

The chain employs TRBV6-4 and TRBJ2-1; possible D gene TRBD1, 6 bases. Germline V lookup: CDR1 MRHNA, CDR2 SNTAGT. Trimming left V 0 bases short and J 8 bases short, with 14 bases between. CDR3 length: 15 amino acids. The CDR3 is CASSDSMGAGDEQFF. CDR3 DNA sequence: TGTGCCAGCAGTGACTCGATGGGGGCCGGCGATGAGCAGTTCTTC.

The rearrangement links TRBV11-2 to TRBJ2-7; the match to TRBD1 covers 7 bases. J was trimmed by 0 bases and V by 1 base; bases with no gene match: 6. This CDR3 is 16 amino acids long. Germline V gene data show CDR1 as SGHAT and CDR2 as FQNNGV. The CDR3 region is CASSLGTGLFSYEQYF. The CDR3 DNA is TGTGCCAGCAGCTTAGGGACAGGATTATTCTCCTACGAGCAGTACTTC.

This chain uses TRBV7-3 with TRBJ2-2, with D uncertain. Germline CDR1 SGHTA, CDR2 FQGTGA. This CDR3 spans 14 amino acids. V lost 1 base to trimming and J lost 0 bases, with 3 bases between them. This chain's CDR3 is CASSLRPNTGELFF. CDR3 in DNA: TGTGCCAGCAGCTTAAGGCCGAACACCGGGGAGCTGTTTTTT.

The chain carries TRBV9 and TRBJ2-7; the match to TRBD1 covers 7 bases. The junction had 5 bases not matched to a gene; V was cut back by 4 bases and J by 4 bases. The CDR3 loop spans 13 amino acids. Germline-derived CDR1 and CDR2 are SGDLS and YYNGEE. Here the CDR3 DNA reads TGTGCCAGCAGCCCACAGACAGGGTACGAGCAGTACTTC. Translating gives CASSPQTGYEQYF.

The CDR3 DNA reads TGTGCCAGCAGCTTCTATGGGACAGGCAACCAAGAGACCCAGTACTTC. Its protein is CASSFYGTGNQETQYF. The gene calls are TRBV7-2 and TRBJ2-5, with 8 nucleotides matching TRBD1. Germline loops: CDR1 SGHTA, CDR2 FQGNSA. The CDR3 sequence is 16 residues long. J gave up 0 bases and V 3 bases, and 6 bases lay outside the gene matches.